The rows below give T cell receptor beta chains drawn from one sample of a study of regulatory T cells in long-lasting Graves disease. TCRdb re-analysed the multiplex PCR reads in MiXCR, keeping a single row per CDR3 protein. This table holds under 450,000 distinct CDR3 sequences, 12% found once. These sequences were also reported in another study, on T cells in Graves' hyperthyroidism and ophthalmopathy.

Material: peripheral blood mononuclear cells (PBMCs), obtained at new diagnosis, from a patient treated with antithyroid drugs. Receptor source: a woman between 18 and 29 years old with Graves disease. Both conserved end residues are part of each CDR3. Each record gives: J gene, V gene, CDR3 protein.

J: TRBJ1-6; V: TRBV19; CDR3: CASIRGHPSYNSPLHF
J: TRBJ2-1; V: TRBV3-1; CDR3: CASSHQGETYNEQFF
J: TRBJ2-7; V: TRBV7-2; CDR3: CASSLDREYYEQYF
J: TRBJ1-5; V: TRBV12-3/TRBV12-4; CDR3: CASSAGTVVYSNQPQHF
J: TRBJ2-3; V: TRBV14; CDR3: CASSQRLAGATDTQYF
J: TRBJ1-5; V: TRBV5-1; CDR3: CASSEGYNQPQHF
J: TRBJ1-5; V: TRBV6-2/TRBV6-3; CDR3: CASSYAGQGNQPQHF
J: TRBJ1-6; V: TRBV2; CDR3: CASSEANRAGREYNSPLHF
J: TRBJ2-1; V: TRBV7-2; CDR3: CASSLFGVGQGGNEQFF
J: TRBJ1-1; V: TRBV11-2; CDR3: CASSLGRGWRTEAFF
J: TRBJ1-1; V: TRBV5-1; CDR3: CASRRQPNTEAFF
J: TRBJ1-4; V: TRBV27; CDR3: CASSLRRGSGKLFF
J: TRBJ1-1; V: TRBV12-3/TRBV12-4; CDR3: CASSPGTHAFF
J: TRBJ2-7; V: TRBV11-2; CDR3: CASSSRPDRYEQYF
J: TRBJ2-5; V: TRBV10-3; CDR3: CAISESKQEQETQYF
J: TRBJ2-1; V: TRBV20-1; CDR3: CSARDILAGSYNEQFF
J: TRBJ1-1; V: TRBV4-2; CDR3: CASSQPTTGRGSEAFF
J: TRBJ2-6; V: TRBV6-5; CDR3: CASSYDLRDREESTGANVLTF
J: TRBJ2-5; V: TRBV27; CDR3: CASEPQETQYF
J: TRBJ1-1; V: TRBV25-1; CDR3: CASSEYEGRNTEAFF
J: TRBJ2-3; V: TRBV5-1; CDR3: CASSLVGGDTQYF
J: TRBJ1-5; V: TRBV12-3/TRBV12-4; CDR3: CASSDRGSGDQPQHF
J: TRBJ2-3; V: TRBV7-6; CDR3: CASSLGGGHVDTQYF
J: TRBJ2-3; V: TRBV20-1; CDR3: CSALAETATDTQYF
J: TRBJ2-6; V: TRBV19; CDR3: CASNIGTAGASVLTF
J: TRBJ2-5; V: TRBV6-1; CDR3: CASRFRQGSTQYF